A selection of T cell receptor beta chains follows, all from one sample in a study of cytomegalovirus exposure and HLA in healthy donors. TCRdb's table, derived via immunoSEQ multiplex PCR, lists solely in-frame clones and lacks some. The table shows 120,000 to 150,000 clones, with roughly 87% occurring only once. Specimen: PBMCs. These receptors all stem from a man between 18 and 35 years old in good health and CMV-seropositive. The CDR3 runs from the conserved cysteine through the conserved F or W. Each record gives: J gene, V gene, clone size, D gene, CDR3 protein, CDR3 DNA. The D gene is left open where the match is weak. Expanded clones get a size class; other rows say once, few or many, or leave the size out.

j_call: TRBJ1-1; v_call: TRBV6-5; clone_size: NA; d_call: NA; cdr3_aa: CASGRAVKNTEAFF; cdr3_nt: TGTGCCAGCGGGCGAGCGGTTAAGAACACTGAAGCTTTCTTT
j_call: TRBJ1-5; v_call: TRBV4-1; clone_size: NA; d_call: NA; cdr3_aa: CASSRLRDQPQHF; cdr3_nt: TGCGCCAGCAGTCGATTAAGAGATCAGCCCCAGCATTTT
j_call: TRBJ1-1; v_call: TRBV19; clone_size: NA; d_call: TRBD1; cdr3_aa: CASSISGQLNTEAFF; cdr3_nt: TGTGCCAGTAGTATATCGGGACAGCTCAACACTGAAGCTTTCTTT
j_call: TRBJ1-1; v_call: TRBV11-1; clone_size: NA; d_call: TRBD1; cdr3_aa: CASSRRGRNTEAFF; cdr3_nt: TGTGCCAGCAGCCGTAGGGGGCGAAACACTGAAGCTTTCTTT
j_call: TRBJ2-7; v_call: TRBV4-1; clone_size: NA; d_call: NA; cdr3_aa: CASSYNTPGQQLSYEQYF; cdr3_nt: TGCGCCAGCAGCTATAATACCCCCGGACAGCAACTCTCCTACGAGCAGTACTTC
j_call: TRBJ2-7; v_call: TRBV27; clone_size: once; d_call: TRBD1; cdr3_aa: CASTQTGAFYEQYF; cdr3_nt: TGTGCCAGCACCCAAACAGGGGCCTTCTACGAGCAGTACTTC
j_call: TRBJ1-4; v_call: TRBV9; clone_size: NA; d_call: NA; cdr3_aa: CASSVGGLSNEKLFF; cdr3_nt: TGTGCCAGCAGCGTAGGGGGGCTCTCCAATGAAAAACTGTTTTTT
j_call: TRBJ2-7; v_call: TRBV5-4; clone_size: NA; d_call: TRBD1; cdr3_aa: CASSLNRGYNEQYF; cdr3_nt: TGTGCCAGCAGCTTAAACAGGGGTTATAACGAGCAGTACTTC
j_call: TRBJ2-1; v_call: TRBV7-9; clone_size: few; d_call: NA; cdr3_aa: CASTQGRPEQFF; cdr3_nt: TGTGCCAGCACCCAGGGGAGACCTGAGCAGTTCTTC
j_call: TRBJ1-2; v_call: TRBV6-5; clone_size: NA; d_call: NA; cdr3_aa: CASTLGGRYGYTF; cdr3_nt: TGTGCCAGCACCTTAGGGGGTCGATATGGCTACACCTTC
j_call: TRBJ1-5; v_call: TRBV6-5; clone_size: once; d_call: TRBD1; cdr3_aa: CATRTGANQPQHF; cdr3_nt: TGTGCCACCCGGACAGGTGCCAATCAGCCCCAGCATTTT
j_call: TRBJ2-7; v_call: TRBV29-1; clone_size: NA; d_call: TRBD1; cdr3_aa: CSVRQGSYEQYF; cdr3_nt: TGCAGCGTGCGACAGGGCTCCTACGAGCAGTACTTC
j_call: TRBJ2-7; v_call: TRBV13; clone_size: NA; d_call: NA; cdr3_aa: CASSLSSYEQYF; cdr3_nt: TGTGCCAGCAGCCTTAGCTCCTACGAGCAGTACTTC